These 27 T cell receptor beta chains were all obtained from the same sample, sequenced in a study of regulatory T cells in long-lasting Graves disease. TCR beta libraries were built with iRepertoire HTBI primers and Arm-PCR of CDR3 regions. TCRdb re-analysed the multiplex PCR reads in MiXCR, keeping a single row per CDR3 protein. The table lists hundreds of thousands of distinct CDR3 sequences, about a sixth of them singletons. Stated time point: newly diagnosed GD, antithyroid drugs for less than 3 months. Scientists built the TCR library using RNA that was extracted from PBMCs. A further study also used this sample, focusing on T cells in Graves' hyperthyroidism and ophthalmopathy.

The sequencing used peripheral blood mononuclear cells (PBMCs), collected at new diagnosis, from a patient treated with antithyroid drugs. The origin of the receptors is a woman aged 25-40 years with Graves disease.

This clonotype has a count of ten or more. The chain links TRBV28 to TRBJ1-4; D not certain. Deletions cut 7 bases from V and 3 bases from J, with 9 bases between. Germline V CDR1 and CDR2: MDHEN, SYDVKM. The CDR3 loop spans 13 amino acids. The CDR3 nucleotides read TGTGCCAGCATGGGTGGGGCTAATGAAAAACTGTTTTTT. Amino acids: CASMGGANEKLFF.

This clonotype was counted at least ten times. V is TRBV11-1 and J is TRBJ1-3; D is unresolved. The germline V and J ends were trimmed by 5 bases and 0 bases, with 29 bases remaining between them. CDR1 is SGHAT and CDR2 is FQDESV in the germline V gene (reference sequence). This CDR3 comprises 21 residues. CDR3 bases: TGTGCCAGCAGCCAACCAACGGACTTCACTTCGAAATCAGACTCTGGAAACACCATATATTTT. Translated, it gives CASSQPTDFTSKSDSGNTIYF.

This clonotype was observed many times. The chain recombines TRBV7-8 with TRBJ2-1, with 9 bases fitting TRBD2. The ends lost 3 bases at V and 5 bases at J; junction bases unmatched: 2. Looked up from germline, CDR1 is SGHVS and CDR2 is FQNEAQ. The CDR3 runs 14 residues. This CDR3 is CASSFLAGDNEQFF. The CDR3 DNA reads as TGTGCCAGCAGCTTCTTAGCGGGGGACAATGAGCAGTTCTTC. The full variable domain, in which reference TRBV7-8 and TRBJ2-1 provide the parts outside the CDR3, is GAGVSQSPRYKVAKRGQDVALRCDPISGHVSLFWYQQALGQGPEFLTYFQNEAQLDKSGLPSDRFFAERPEGSVSTLKIQRTQQEDSAVYLCASSFLAGDNEQFFGPGTRLTVL.

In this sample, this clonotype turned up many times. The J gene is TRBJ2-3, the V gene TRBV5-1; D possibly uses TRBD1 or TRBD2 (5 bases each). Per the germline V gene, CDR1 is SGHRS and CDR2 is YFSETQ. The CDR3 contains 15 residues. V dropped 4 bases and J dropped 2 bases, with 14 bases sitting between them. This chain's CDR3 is CASSPPQDFTDTQYF. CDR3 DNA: TGCGCCAGCAGCCCCCCACAGGACTTCACAGATACGCAGTATTTT.

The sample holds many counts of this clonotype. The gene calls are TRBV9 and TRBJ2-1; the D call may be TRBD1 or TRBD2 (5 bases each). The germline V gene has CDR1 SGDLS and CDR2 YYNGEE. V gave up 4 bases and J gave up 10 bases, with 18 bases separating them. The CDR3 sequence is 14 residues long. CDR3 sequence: CASSSWGTVEEQFF. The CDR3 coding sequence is TGTGCCAGCAGCTCATGGGGGACCGTTGAAGAGCAGTTCTTC.

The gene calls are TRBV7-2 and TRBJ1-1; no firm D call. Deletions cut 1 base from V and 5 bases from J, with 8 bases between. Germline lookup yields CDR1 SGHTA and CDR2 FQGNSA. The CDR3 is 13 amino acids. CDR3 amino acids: CASSLGWGTEAFF. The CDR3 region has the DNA TGTGCCAGCAGCTTAGGATGGGGAACTGAAGCTTTCTTT.

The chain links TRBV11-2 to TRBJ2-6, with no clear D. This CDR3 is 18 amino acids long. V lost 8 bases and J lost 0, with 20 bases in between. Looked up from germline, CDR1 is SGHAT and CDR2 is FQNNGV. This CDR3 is CASQPTSERLSGANVLTF. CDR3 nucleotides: TGTGCCAGCCAACCCACGTCAGAGAGACTCTCTGGGGCCAACGTCCTGACTTTC.

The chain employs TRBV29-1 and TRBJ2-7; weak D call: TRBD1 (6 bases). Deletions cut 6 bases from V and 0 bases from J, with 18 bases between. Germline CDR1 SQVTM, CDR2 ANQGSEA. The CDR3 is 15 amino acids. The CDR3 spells CSVLPRGAPSYEQYF. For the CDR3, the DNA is TGCAGCGTCTTGCCCAGGGGTGCCCCCTCCTACGAGCAGTACTTC.

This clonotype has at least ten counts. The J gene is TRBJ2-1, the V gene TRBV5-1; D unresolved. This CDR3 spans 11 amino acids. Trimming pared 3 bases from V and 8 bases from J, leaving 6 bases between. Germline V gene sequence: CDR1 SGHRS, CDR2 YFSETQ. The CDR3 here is CASSSSHEQFF. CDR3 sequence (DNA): TGCGCCAGCAGCTCCTCACATGAGCAGTTCTTC.

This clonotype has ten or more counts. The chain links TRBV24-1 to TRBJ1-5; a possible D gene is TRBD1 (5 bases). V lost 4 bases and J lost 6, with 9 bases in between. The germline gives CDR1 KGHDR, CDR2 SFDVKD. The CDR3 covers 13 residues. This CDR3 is CATSEHQGQPQHF. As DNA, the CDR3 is TGTGCCACCAGTGAGCATCAGGGTCAGCCCCAGCATTTT.

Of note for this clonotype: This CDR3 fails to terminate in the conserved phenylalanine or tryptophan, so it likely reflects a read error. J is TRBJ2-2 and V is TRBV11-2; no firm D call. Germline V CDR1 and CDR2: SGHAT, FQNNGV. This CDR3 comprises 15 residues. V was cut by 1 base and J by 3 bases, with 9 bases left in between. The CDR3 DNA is TGTGCCAGCAGCTTAGTGGGGAAATACACCGGGGAGCTGTTTTCT. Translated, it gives CASSLVGKYTGELFS.

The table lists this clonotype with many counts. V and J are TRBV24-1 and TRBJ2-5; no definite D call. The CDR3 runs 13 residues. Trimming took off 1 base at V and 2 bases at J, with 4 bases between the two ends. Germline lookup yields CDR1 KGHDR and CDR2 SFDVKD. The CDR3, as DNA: TGTGCCACCAGTGATTTAGCGCAAGAGACCCAGTACTTC. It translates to CATSDLAQETQYF.

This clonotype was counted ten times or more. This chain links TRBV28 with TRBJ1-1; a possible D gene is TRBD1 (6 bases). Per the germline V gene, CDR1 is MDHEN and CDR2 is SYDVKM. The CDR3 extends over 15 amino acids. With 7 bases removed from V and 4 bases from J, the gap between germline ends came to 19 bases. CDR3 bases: TGTGCCAGCAAGGGGGACCCCTTATTGGGCACTGAAGCTTTCTTT. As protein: CASKGDPLLGTEAFF.

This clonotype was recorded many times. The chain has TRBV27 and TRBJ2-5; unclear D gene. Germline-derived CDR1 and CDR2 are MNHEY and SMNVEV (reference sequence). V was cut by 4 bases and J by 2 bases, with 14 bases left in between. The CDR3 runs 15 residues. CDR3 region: CASSWRSTAQETQYF. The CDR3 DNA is TGTGCCAGCAGTTGGCGGTCCACTGCGCAAGAGACCCAGTACTTC.

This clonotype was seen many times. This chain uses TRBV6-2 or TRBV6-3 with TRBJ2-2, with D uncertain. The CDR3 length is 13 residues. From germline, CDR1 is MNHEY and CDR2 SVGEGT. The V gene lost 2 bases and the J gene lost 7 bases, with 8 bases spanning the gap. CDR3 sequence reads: CASSYPHFGELFF. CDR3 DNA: TGTGCCAGCAGTTACCCTCATTTCGGGGAGCTGTTTTTT.

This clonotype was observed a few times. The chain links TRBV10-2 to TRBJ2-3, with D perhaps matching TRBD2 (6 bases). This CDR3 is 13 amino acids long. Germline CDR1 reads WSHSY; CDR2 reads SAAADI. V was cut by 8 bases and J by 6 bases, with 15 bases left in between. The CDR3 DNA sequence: TGCGCCAGCGCAATGGGGGGATCGGATACGCAGTATTTT. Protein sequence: CASAMGGSDTQYF.

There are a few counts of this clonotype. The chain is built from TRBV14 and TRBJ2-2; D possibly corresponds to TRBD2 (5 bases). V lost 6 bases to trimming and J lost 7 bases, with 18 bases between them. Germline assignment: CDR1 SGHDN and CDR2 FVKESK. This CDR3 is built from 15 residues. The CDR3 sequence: CASSTGLGWSGELFF. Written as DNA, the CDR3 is TGTGCCAGCAGTACCGGACTGGGATGGAGCGGGGAGCTGTTTTTT.

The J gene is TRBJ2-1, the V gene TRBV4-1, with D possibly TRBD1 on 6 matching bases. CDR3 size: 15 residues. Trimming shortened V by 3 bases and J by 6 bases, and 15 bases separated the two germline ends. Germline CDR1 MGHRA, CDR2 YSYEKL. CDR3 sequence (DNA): TGCGCCAGCAGCCAGGACTGGACAGAAGCCAATGAGCAGTTCTTC. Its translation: CASSQDWTEANEQFF.

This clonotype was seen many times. The DNA for the CDR3 is TGCAGCGCCTCGTTGGGGGGCGCTGGGGGCCAGCCCCAGCATTTT. The encoded protein is CSASLGGAGGQPQHF. The chain is built from TRBV29-1 and TRBJ1-5, with D maybe TRBD1 (6 bases). This CDR3 is 15 amino acids long. Germline loops: CDR1 SQVTM, CDR2 ANQGSEA. Trimming left V 7 bases short and J 7 bases short, with 23 bases between. Together with reference TRBV29-1 and TRBJ1-5, the CDR3 gives the full variable domain: SAVISQKPSRDICQRGTSLTIQCQVDSQVTMMFWYRQQPGQSLTLIATANQGSEATYESGFVIDKFPISRPNLTFSTLTVSNMSPEDSSIYLCSASLGGAGGQPQHFGDGTRLSIL.

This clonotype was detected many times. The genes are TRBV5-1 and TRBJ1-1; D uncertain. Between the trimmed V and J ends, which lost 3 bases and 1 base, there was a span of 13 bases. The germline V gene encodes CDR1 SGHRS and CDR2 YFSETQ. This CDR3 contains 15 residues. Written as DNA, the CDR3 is TGCGCCAGCAGCTGGGTAATGGCACCGAACACTGAAGCTTTCTTT. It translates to CASSWVMAPNTEAFF.

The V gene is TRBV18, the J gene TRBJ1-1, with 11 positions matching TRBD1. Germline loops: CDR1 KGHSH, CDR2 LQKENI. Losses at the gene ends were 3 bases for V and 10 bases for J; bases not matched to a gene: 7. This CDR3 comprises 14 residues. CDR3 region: CASSPGTGGAGAFF. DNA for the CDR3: TGTGCCAGCTCACCCGGGACAGGGGGGGCCGGAGCTTTCTTT.

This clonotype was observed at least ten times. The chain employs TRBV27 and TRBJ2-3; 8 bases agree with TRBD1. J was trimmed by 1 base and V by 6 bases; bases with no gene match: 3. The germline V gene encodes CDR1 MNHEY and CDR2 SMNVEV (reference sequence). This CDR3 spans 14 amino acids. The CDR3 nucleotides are TGTGCCAGCAGCCCGGGACAGGGCACAGATACGCAGTATTTT. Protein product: CASSPGQGTDTQYF.

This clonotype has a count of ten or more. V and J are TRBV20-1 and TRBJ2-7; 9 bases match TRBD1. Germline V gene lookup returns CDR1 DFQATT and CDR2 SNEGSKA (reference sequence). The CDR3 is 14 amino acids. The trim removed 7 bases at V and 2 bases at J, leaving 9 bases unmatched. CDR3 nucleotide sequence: TGCAGTGTCCGCCCCGGGACAGGGACCTACGAGCAGTACTTC. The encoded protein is CSVRPGTGTYEQYF.

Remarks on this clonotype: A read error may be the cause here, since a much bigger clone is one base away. The CDR3 DNA sequence: TGTGCCAGCAGTTACGGCCAGGACACCGGGGAGCTGTTTTTT. Amino acids: CASSYGQDTGELFF. This chain uses TRBV6-5 with TRBJ2-2; no reliable D call. Germline assignment: CDR1 MNHEY and CDR2 SVGAGI. V dropped 2 bases and J dropped 3 bases, with 7 bases sitting between them. The CDR3 length is 14 residues.

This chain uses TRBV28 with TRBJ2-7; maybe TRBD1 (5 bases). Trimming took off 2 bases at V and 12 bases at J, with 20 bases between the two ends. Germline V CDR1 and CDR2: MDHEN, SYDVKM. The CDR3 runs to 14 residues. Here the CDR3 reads CASSLKQETGRLYF. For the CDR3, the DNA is TGTGCCAGCAGTTTAAAACAGGAGACCGGCCGCCTGTACTTC.

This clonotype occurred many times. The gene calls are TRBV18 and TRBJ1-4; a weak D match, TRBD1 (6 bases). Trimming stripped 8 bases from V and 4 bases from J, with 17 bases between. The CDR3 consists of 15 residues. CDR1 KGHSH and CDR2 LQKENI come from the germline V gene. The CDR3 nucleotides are TGTGCCAGCCCATCCTTGACAGGATTTAATGAAAAACTGTTTTTT. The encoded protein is CASPSLTGFNEKLFF. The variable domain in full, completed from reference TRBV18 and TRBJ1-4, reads NAGVMQNPRHLVRRRGQEARLRCSPMKGHSHVYWYRQLPEEGLKFMVYLQKENIIDESGMPKERFSAEFPKEGPSILRIQQVVRGDSAAYFCASPSLTGFNEKLFFGSGTQLSVL.

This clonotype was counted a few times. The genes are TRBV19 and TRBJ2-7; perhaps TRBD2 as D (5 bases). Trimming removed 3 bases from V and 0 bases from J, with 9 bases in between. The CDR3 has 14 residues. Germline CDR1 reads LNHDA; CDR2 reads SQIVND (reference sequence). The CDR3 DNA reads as TGTGCCAGTAGTATTGGACTTAGCTCCTACGAGCAGTACTTC. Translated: CASSIGLSSYEQYF.